This T cell receptor (beta chain) came from a study of T cell changes during pregnancy in multiple sclerosis. CDR1 KGHSY and CDR2 FQNENV come from the germline V gene. This CDR3 has 12 amino acids. The V and J ends lost 0 bases and 6 bases respectively, with 5 bases between them. The assay was immunoSEQ multiplex PCR, and TCRdb's table has in-frame clones only and misses some. The sample has around 33,000 clones, 90% seen once. Sample: CD4+ T cells from peripheral blood mononuclear cells, taken in the third trimester of pregnancy. The genes are TRBV16 and TRBJ1-2; D remains unclear. The receptor comes from a female donor in good health, enrolled as a control in a pregnancy study. The CDR3: CASSQSRNGYTF. The CDR3 coding sequence is TGTGCCAGCAGCCAATCGCGTAATGGCTACACCTTC.